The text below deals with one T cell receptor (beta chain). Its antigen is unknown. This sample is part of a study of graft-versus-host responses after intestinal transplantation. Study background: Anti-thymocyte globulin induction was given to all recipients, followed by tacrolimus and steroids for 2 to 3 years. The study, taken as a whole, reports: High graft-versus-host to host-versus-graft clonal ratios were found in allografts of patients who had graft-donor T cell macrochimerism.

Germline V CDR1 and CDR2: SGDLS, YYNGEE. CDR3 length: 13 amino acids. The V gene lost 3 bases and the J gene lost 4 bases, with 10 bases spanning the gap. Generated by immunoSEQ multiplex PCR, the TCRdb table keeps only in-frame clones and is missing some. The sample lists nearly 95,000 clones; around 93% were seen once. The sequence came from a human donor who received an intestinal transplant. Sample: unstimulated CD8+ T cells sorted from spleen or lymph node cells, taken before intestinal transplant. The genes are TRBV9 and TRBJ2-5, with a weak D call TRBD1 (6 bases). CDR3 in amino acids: CASSAGASETQYF. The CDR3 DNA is TGTGCCAGCAGCGCAGGGGCTTCAGAGACCCAGTACTTC. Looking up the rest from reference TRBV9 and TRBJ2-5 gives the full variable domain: DSGVTQTPKHLITATGQRVTLRCSPRSGDLSVYWYQQSLDQGLQFLIQYYNGEERAKGNILERFSAQQFPDLHSELNLSSLELGDSALYFCASSAGASETQYFGPGTRLLVL.